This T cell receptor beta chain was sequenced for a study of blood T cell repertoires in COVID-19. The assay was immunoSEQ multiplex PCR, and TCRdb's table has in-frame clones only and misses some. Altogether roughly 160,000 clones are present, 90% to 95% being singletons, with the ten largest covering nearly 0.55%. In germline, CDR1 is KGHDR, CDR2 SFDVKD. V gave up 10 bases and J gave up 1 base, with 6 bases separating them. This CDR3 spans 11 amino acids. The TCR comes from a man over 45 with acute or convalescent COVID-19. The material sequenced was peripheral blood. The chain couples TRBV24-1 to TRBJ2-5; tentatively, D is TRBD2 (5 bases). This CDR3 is CATGSQETQYF. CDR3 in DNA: TGTGCCACGGGGAGCCAAGAGACCCAGTACTTC.